What follows describes a single T cell receptor (beta chain). This clonotype was seen a handful of times. Its recognized antigen is unknown. The record has no base qualities; no much larger clone is one base away. The 35 to 40 donors, aged about 6 to 95 years, were systemically healthy Caucasian individuals from Russia. Ten milliliters of peripheral blood were drawn from each donor into EDTA-treated Vacutainer tubes. PBMCs were isolated by Ficoll-Paque density-gradient centrifugation, with at least 6 million obtained per sample. Trizol reagent was used to extract total RNA from the PBMCs, yielding at least 6 micrograms per sample. For every donor, flow cytometry on a PBMC aliquot measured the percentage of naive CD45RAhigh/CD27high T cells. The data were obtained in a study of blood T cells in healthy people across ages (dated by TCRdb to about 2015). At the level of the whole study: In model experiments, roughly one uniquely barcoded TCR beta cDNA molecule per two T cells was captured by template switching. Donors of different ages were randomly distributed across sequencing lanes to avoid experimental bias. Four age groups were formed from the donors: young (average 16 years), middle-aged (approximately 40), aged (approximately 60) and long-lived (about 80). Using deep sequencing normalized with unique cDNA molecular identifiers, the study measured how TCR beta repertoire diversity changes with age. Two additional independent replicas of 1 million unique cDNA reads from the same blood draw were analyzed for two donors (one aged 18 to 30 and one aged 80 or older). The investigation overall reported the following: Conclusive comparison of naive and antigen-experienced compartments was prevented by the profiling of bulk unsorted PBMCs. Observed TCR beta diversity correlated strongly with the percentage of naive T cells measured by flow cytometry. Estimates of total diversity from one million sequenced T cells were regarded as lower bounds and underestimates. Because the CMV infection status of the donors was unknown, age-related changes in expanded clonotypes may potentially have been confounded. Compared with the aged group, the long-lived group had more naive CD4+ T cells, fewer expanded clones and increased TCR diversity, a pattern suggesting age selection. Observed TCR beta diversity per million T cells fell roughly linearly with age, and a significant reduction was already apparent by age around 44.

The CDR3 has 14 amino acids, counting the end cysteine and phenylalanine. The CDR3 DNA has 42 bases and is translated from base 1. The CDR1 and CDR2 encoded by the germline V gene are SGHVS and FNYEAQ. The junction shows trimming of 4 bases on V and 0 bases on J, plus 7 bases between the germline ends. The library was built by means of 5' RACE. A second PCR of about 6 to 11 cycles was performed with a sample-barcoded 5' primer and a J-beta primer mix. A unique molecular identifier was introduced onto each TCR beta cDNA molecule by a template-switch 5' adaptor carrying 12 random nucleotides. Each sample yielded at least 2.5 million CDR3-containing paired-end reads. First-strand cDNA was synthesized from all RNA with the Mint cDNA synthesis kit, primed by a TRBC-specific oligonucleotide. Following uracil-DNA glycosylase treatment, a first 18-cycle PCR with universal primers M1SS and BC2_uni_R was performed on all cDNA. The study's processing was this. Normalization of each sample was performed by random selection of 1 million high-quality reads, each carrying a distinct molecular identifier. Reads with shared molecular identifiers were discarded instead of being binned into consensus sequences. MiTCR, with a Q25 quality threshold and the strictest error-elimination algorithm, was used for CDR3 identification, clonotype clustering and error correction. A nonparametric unseen species model with Euler transformation was used to estimate lower-bound total TCR beta diversity. The raw public reads went through TCRdb reprocessing: fastp at Q25, MiXCR clone calling, in-frame beta chains kept. Rows matching on CDR3 protein sequence are summarized as one entry with the most common DNA and genes. The V and J calls and clone size come from TCRdb's table, not from the authors' own analysis. The table for this sample lists fewer than 2 million distinct CDR3 sequences; more than 35% of them were counted only once. About 23% of the sample is taken by the ten largest.

Material for sequencing was blood. The TCR sequence derives from a human donor in good health. The receptor chain draws on TRBV7-6 and TRBJ1-5, with the D gene not clear enough to name. The CDR3 in this case is CASSSQPSNQPQHF. The DNA is TGTGCCAGCAGCTCCCAACCTAGCAATCAGCCCCAGCATTTT.